This T cell receptor beta chain was recorded in a study of OX40 agonist ivuxolimab in advanced cancers. Some background on the complete study: Ivuxolimab, which targeted the costimulatory receptor OX40 (CD134), was an agonistic, fully human IgG2 monoclonal antibody. Intravenous ivuxolimab was administered to patients every 2 weeks at six dose levels: 0.01, 0.1, 0.3, 1.5, 3 and 10 mg/kg. Of the approximately 53 patients in dose escalation, about 20 had hepatocellular carcinoma, roughly 15 had melanoma, 9 had renal cell carcinoma and 9 had head and neck cancer. The dose-escalation cohort was 82.7% male with a mean age of approximately 60 years, ranging from roughly 23 to 90. Patients were allowed to have had prior anti-PD-1, anti-PD-L1 or anti-CTLA-4 therapy, and around 40% of the dose-escalation patients had previously received checkpoint inhibitors. Three dose-escalation patients achieved partial responses, one with hepatocellular carcinoma and two with cutaneous melanoma. The purpose of peripheral TCRbeta sequencing was to test whether ivuxolimab changed TCR sequence diversity and led to clonal T-cell expansion. The paper covers the monotherapy dose-escalation part of the phase I ivuxolimab trial, which included N ≈ 52 patients. The research as a whole found: Low levels of normalized T-cell clonal expansion were also seen in some patients who did not respond. In the 0.1-3.0 mg/kg groups, partial responders had among the lowest normalized peripheral clonal expansion, particularly in CD8+ T cells. Antigen specificity was not determined for the clonally expanded peripheral T cells. At doses from 0.1 to 3.0 mg/kg, clonal expansion was seen in both CD4+ and CD8+ blood T cells between baseline and week 6. After ivuxolimab, CD8+ T cells had more expanded clones than CD4+ T cells on average.

As encoded in the germline V gene (reference sequence), CDR1 is GTSNPN while CDR2 is SVGIG. From the cysteine through the phenylalanine, the CDR3 covers 13 amino acids. Only CDR3 DNA remains: 39 bases, in frame from the first base. V is pared back by 3 bases and J by 8 bases, with 13 bases lying between the germline termini. Patients with a history of autoimmune disease or receiving systemic immunosuppression were excluded from the trial. In every dose cohort, peripheral blood was drawn for TCR sequencing at baseline, cycle 4 day 1, and cycle 7 day 1. Samples were obtained from an open-label, multicenter, first-in-human phase I dose-escalation trial of ivuxolimab. Adults with locally advanced or metastatic head and neck squamous cell, hepatocellular, melanoma or renal cell carcinoma were enrolled in the trial. Before TCR sequencing, CD4+ T cells and CD8+ T cells from peripheral blood were sorted into separate populations.

To sequence the TCRbeta CDR3 region, genomic DNA was isolated from the sorted cells. TCRbeta CDR3 regions were sequenced using the immunoSEQ Assay. This immuneACCESS table, as held by TCRdb, lists in-frame sequences with V and J called but not all clones. Of the missing ones, under half trace to an unresolved V gene in checked studies; the others have no known cause. The sample yields tens of thousands of clones; about 90% were counted once. Of the sample, approximately 6.3% falls within the top ten clones. Regarding this clone: What antigen it recognizes has not been identified. No much larger clonotype is one base removed from it; base qualities were not supplied.

The TCR was taken from an adult with an advanced solid tumor such as melanoma, head and neck, liver or kidney cancer. Sequences were derived from CD4+ or CD8+ T cells sorted from blood, sampled in a trial of the OX40 agonist ivuxolimab. Here the chain combines TRBV30 and TRBJ1-4, with no confidently assigned D gene. The CDR3 region reads CAWRLDENEKLFF. The DNA reads TGTGCCTGGAGACTGGACGAGAACGAAAAACTGTTTTTT.